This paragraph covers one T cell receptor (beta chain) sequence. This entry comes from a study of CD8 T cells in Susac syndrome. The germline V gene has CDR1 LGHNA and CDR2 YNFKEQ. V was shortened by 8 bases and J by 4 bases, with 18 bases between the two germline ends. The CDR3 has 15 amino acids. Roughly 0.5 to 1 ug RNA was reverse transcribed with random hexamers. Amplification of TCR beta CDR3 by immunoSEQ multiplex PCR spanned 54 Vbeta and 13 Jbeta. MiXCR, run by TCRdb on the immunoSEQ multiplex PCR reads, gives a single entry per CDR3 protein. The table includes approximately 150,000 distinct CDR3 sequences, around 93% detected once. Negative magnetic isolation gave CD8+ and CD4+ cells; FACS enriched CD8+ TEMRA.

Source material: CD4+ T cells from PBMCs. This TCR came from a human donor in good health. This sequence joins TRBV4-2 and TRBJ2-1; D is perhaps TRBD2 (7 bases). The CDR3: CASEMGAGVYNEQFF. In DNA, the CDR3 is TGTGCCAGCGAAATGGGGGCGGGGGTGTACAATGAGCAGTTCTTC.